Listed here is a single TCR beta chain. Sequencing used immunoSEQ multiplex PCR; TCRdb keeps in-frame clones, though not all of them. Of under 100,000 clones in the sample, around 80% are singletons; the top ten hold 8.5% to 12%. J was trimmed by 11 bases and V by 5 bases; bases with no gene match: 4. Germline values: CDR1 SGHVS, CDR2 FQNEAQ. CDR3 length: 14 residues. These data originate in a study of blood T cell repertoires in COVID-19. The sample comprised peripheral blood. The chain recombines TRBV7-8 with TRBJ2-1; TRBD2 agrees at 15 bases. This sequence originates from a man in his sixties with acute or convalescent COVID-19. CDR3 bases: TGTGCCAGCAGCCCCGGGACTAGCGGGAGGAAGCAGTTCTTC. This codes for CASSPGTSGRKQFF.